The 10 T cell receptor beta chains below come from one sample, sequenced in a study of CD8 T cells in Susac syndrome. Random hexamers primed reverse transcription of about 0.45 to 1 ug RNA. Using its own MiXCR run on the immunoSEQ multiplex PCR reads, TCRdb lists one record per CDR3 protein. The sample includes some 200,000 distinct CDR3 sequences, around 95% of them seen just once. Sample: CD8+ T cells from PBMCs. These receptor sequences come from a human donor with Susac syndrome.

This chain links TRBV20-1 with TRBJ2-7; 8 positions agree with TRBD1. The V and J ends lost 5 bases and 4 bases, in that order; junction bases with no gene match: 13. The germline CDR1 and CDR2 sequences are DFQATT and SNEGSKA (reference sequence). CDR3 length equals 15 residues. In nucleotides, the CDR3 is TGCAGTGCTCTAAGCACCGGGACAGGAATTTACGAGCAGTACTTC. Its protein is CSALSTGTGIYEQYF.

The chain recombines TRBV19 with TRBJ2-6; D not resolved. Germline CDR1 and CDR2: LNHDA and SQIVND (reference sequence). The length of the CDR3 is 15 residues. The V end was cut by 5 bases, the J end by 2 bases, with 10 bases between. The CDR3 sequence: CASSPAKTGANVLTF. The CDR3 DNA sequence: TGTGCCAGTAGTCCAGCAAAAACTGGGGCCAACGTCCTGACTTTC.

This clonotype was counted a single time. The gene calls are TRBV28 and TRBJ2-1; D ambiguous. CDR1 MDHEN and CDR2 SYDVKM come from the germline V gene. V gave up 1 base and J gave up 8 bases, with 9 bases separating them. The CDR3 loop spans 13 amino acids. The CDR3, as DNA: TGTGCCAGCAGTTTATCCAGGCTTGATGAGCAGTTCTTC. Translated: CASSLSRLDEQFF.

The chain recombines TRBV9 with TRBJ1-1; D is possibly TRBD1 (5 bases). This CDR3 comprises 15 residues. Germline CDR1 SGDLS, CDR2 YYNGEE. The V and J ends lost 4 bases and 4 bases respectively, with 17 bases between them. The CDR3 DNA reads TGTGCCAGCAGCCCCCTTGGGGGGGGAACCACTGAAGCTTTCTTT. It translates to CASSPLGGGTTEAFF.

The genes are TRBV3-1 and TRBJ2-4; unclear D gene. With 4 bases removed from V and 3 bases from J, the gap between germline ends came to 4 bases. The CDR3 contains 12 residues. CDR1 and CDR2 (germline): LGHDT, YNNKEL (reference sequence). The DNA of the CDR3 is TGTGCCAGCAGCCCTGACAAAAACATTCAGTACTTC. As protein: CASSPDKNIQYF.

The chain employs TRBV6-6 and TRBJ2-3; D unclear. V was pared by 8 bases and J by 0 bases, with 12 bases between. The CDR3 is made up of 14 amino acids. Per the germline V gene, CDR1 is MNHNY and CDR2 is SVGAGI (reference sequence). CDR3 nucleotides: TGTGCCAGCCTGAGCCCGGAGAGCACAGATACGCAGTATTTT. Translating gives CASLSPESTDTQYF.

This chain connects TRBV12-3 or TRBV12-4 to TRBJ1-3; 9 bases line up with TRBD1. With 10 bases clipped from V and 0 bases from J, the junction kept 4 bases outside the gene matches. The CDR3 loop spans 14 amino acids. The CDR3 region is CATWTGDSGNTIYF. CDR3 sequence (DNA): TGTGCCACCTGGACAGGGGACTCTGGAAACACCATATATTTT.

The V gene is TRBV9, the J gene TRBJ2-5; 8 positions match TRBD2. This CDR3 is 21 amino acids long. Germline values: CDR1 SGDLS, CDR2 YYNGEE. Unmatched junction bases numbered 21, after V lost 0 bases and J lost 2 bases. DNA for the CDR3: TGTGCCAGCAGCGTAGAGGCCGCCCCGACTAGCGAGAGAAACACACAAGAGACCCAGTACTTC. Residues: CASSVEAAPTSERNTQETQYF.

V gene TRBV12-3 or TRBV12-4 combines with J gene TRBJ2-1, with D uncertain. The CDR3 consists of 15 residues. V was cut by 3 bases and J by 0 bases, with 9 bases left in between. The CDR3 nucleotides read TGTGCCAGCAGTTTTAGTCCAGGCTCCTACAATGAGCAGTTCTTC. This gives the protein CASSFSPGSYNEQFF.

The genes are TRBV27 and TRBJ2-4; no reliable D call. V was pared by 5 bases and J by 3 bases, with 2 bases between. The CDR3 loop spans 11 amino acids. The germline gives CDR1 MNHEY, CDR2 SMNVEV (reference sequence). CDR3 coding DNA: TGTGCCAGCAGTGACAAAAACATTCAGTACTTC. This encodes CASSDKNIQYF.